The source of this T cell receptor (beta chain) is a study of T cells in Graves' hyperthyroidism and ophthalmopathy. General study results and limits: Ophthalmopathy, which appeared later, was predicted by the model a median around 6.9 months before onset.

The junction had 4 bases not matched to a gene; V was cut back by 5 bases and J by 1 base. The CDR3 extends over 15 amino acids. Amplified TCR beta CDR3 regions came from RNA transcripts. A first-round RT-PCR of the TCR CDR3 used the HTBI primer set. Each CDR3 protein gets one entry after TCRdb re-called the multiplex PCR reads with MiXCR. The table lists 660,000 or so distinct CDR3 sequences, around 21% of them singletons, with about 34% in the top ten. For this clonotype: Its target is not known.

The chain uses TRBV12-3 or TRBV12-4 and TRBJ2-3; 9 nucleotides agree with TRBD1. Sequencing was performed on blood. The receptor was derived from a man under 40 with Graves' ophthalmopathy. Written as DNA, the CDR3 is TGTGCCAGCAGTAAACAGGGGGCGCGCACAGATACGCAGTATTTT. It encodes CASSKQGARTDTQYF.